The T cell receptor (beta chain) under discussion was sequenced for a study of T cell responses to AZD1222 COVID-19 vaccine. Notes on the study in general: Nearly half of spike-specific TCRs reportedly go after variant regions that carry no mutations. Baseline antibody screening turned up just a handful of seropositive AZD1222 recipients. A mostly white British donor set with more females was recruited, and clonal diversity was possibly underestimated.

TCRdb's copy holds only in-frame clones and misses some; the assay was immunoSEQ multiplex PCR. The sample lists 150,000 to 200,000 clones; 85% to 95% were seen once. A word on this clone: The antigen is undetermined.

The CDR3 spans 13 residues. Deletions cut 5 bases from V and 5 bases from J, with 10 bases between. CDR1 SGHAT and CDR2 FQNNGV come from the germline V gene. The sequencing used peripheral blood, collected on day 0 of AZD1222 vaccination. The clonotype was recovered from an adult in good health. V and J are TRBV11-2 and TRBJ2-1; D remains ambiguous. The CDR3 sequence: CASSHAPDNEQFF. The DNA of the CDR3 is TGTGCCAGCAGCCACGCTCCGGACAATGAGCAGTTCTTC.